The table lists the clone carrying this T cell receptor (beta chain) with many counts. Its antigen remains unidentified. Germline V CDR1 and CDR2: SGHKS, YYEKEE (reference sequence). The CDR3 is made up of 15 amino acids. The V and J ends lost 0 bases and 3 bases, in that order; junction bases with no gene match: 5. Amplification targeted TCR beta CDR3 regions from RNA transcripts. Researchers ran a first-round RT-PCR on the TCR CDR3 using the HTBI primer set. TCRdb used MiXCR to reprocess the multiplex PCR reads, holding one entry per CDR3 protein. Seen here are around 250,000 distinct CDR3 sequences, 13% to 15% observed once, and the top ten hold about an eighth. The sample originates from a study of T cells in Graves' hyperthyroidism and ophthalmopathy. The study, taken as a whole, reports: Blood held most thyroid clonotypes expanded above 0.001 frequency. Model predictions of ophthalmopathy came a median approximately 6.8 months before onset.

Diagnoses were made from clinical symptoms, serum measures (thyroxine and TRAb), thyroid ultrasound and orbital computed tomography. The gene calls are TRBV5-5 and TRBJ2-7; TRBD2 agrees at 8 bases. The specimen sequenced was blood. This sequence originates from a woman in her forties with Graves' hyperthyroidism that later progressed to Graves' ophthalmopathy. CDR3: CASSLALAGIYEQYF. DNA for the CDR3: TGTGCCAGCAGCTTGGCCCTAGCGGGTATCTACGAGCAGTACTTC. The variable domain in full, completed from reference TRBV5-5 and TRBJ2-7, reads DAGVTQSPTHLIKTRGQQVTLRCSPISGHKSVSWYQQVLGQGPQFIFQYYEKEERGRGNFPDRFSARQFPNYSSELNVNALLLGDSALYLCASSLALAGIYEQYFGPGTRLTVT.